The rows below give T cell receptor beta chains drawn from one sample of a study of cytomegalovirus exposure and HLA in healthy donors. Libraries were prepared by immunoSEQ multiplex PCR; TCRdb keeps only in-frame clonotypes and omits some of them. The sample has over 50,000 clones, more than 65% seen once. The sequencing input was PBMCs. Receptors were obtained from a man aged 40-49 years in good health and CMV-seropositive. Each CDR3 is given with its conserved first and last residue. Fields, in order: J gene, D gene, CDR3 length, V gene, clone size, CDR3 DNA, CDR3 protein. A D gene is named only where the DNA matches it firmly. Where a row states a size, it is once, few, many or the class of an expanded clone; other rows omit it.

TRBJ2-3	TRBD2	17	TRBV4-3	.	TGCGCCAGCAGCCAAGAATCTTATGAGCGGGGGGGAGATACGCAGTATTTT	CASSQESYERGGDTQYF
TRBJ2-5	.	13	TRBV9	.	TGTGCCAGCAGCGTAGCGAGCGCAGAGACCCAGTACTTC	CASSVASAETQYF
TRBJ2-1	TRBD2	15	TRBV7-6	.	TGTGCCAGCAGTCCTGCGGGGGGCAGGTACAATGAGCAGTTCTTC	CASSPAGGRYNEQFF
TRBJ2-3	TRBD2	14	TRBV5-6	.	TGTGCCAGCACGCTGGCGGGGGGGCGAGATACGCAGTATTTT	CASTLAGGRDTQYF
TRBJ1-1	TRBD1	13	TRBV7-2	.	TGTGCCAGTAGGGACAGACAGAACACTGAAGCTTTCTTT	CASRDRQNTEAFF
TRBJ2-7	TRBD2	15	TRBV6-5	.	TGTGCCAGCAGCAGCGCCGGGACTAGCGGCTACGAGCAGTACTTC	CASSSAGTSGYEQYF
TRBJ1-1	.	14	TRBV30	few	TGTGCCTGGAGTGTGGGGCAGGAGAACACTGAAGCTTTCTTT	CAWSVGQENTEAFF
TRBJ2-7	.	12	TRBV7-6	.	TGTGCCAGCAGCTTAGGGTCGGACGAGCAGTACTTC	CASSLGSDEQYF
TRBJ1-3	.	16	TRBV9	.	TGTGCCAGCAGCGCTCAGACGGAAGCGGTAGGAAACACCATATATTTT	CASSAQTEAVGNTIYF
TRBJ1-5	TRBD1	15	TRBV2	.	TGTGCCAGCAGTGACAGGGGGTTAGCGAATCAGCCCCAGCATTTT	CASSDRGLANQPQHF
TRBJ1-2	.	14	TRBV4-1	few	TGCGCCAGCAGCCAAGGGGAGGGGCTGGATGGCTACACCTTC	CASSQGEGLDGYTF
TRBJ2-5	.	14	TRBV2	.	TGTGCCAGCACCCCGAGGGGGGGCTGGGAGACCCAGTACTTC	CASTPRGGWETQYF
TRBJ1-5	.	14	TRBV6-5	.	TGTGCCAGCAGTTCGGTTAATCATATTTCTCCTCAGCATTTT	CASSSVNHISPQHF
TRBJ2-5	.	14	TRBV6-5	.	TGTGCCAGCAGTTACTCCGAGGGTAGGGAGACCCAGTACTTC	CASSYSEGRETQYF
TRBJ1-4	.	15	TRBV6-5	.	TGTGCCAGCAGTTACTCAGCGCAGGGAAAAGAAAAACTGTTTTTT	CASSYSAQGKEKLFF
TRBJ2-1	.	14	TRBV6-5	.	TGTGCCAGCAGTTTGGGACTGACCTACAATGAGCAGTTCTTC	CASSLGLTYNEQFF
TRBJ1-3	.	17	TRBV4-2	once	TGTGCCAGCAGCCATTCCGCCGCGGGGACTAGTGGAAACACCATATATTTT	CASSHSAAGTSGNTIYF
TRBJ2-5	.	13	TRBV15	.	TGTGCCACCAGCGGTGAAGCCCGGGAGACCCAGTACTTC	CATSGEARETQYF
TRBJ2-5	TRBD2	13	TRBV4-2	.	TGTGCCACCGGCGGGGGGGCAGAGGAGACCCAGTACTTC	CATGGGAEETQYF
TRBJ1-1	.	14	TRBV25-1	.	TGTGCCAGCAGTGAAACAGGGTCGAACACTGAAGCTTTCTTT	CASSETGSNTEAFF
TRBJ2-1	.	16	TRBV5-4	.	TGTGCCAGCAGTTCTTACCCCAAGGACAGTTCAAATGAGCAGTTCTTC	CASSSYPKDSSNEQFF
TRBJ1-5	.	13	TRBV7-2	.	TGTGCCAGCAGCTTGGAGGGGCCCCAGCCCCAGCATTTT	CASSLEGPQPQHF
TRBJ1-1	.	13	TRBV10-2	.	TGCGCCAGCAGTCGACCGGGGTACACTGAAGCTTTCTTT	CASSRPGYTEAFF
TRBJ1-2	.	13	TRBV14	.	TGTGCCAGCAGCCAGAATACAGGGTCCGGCTACACCTTC	CASSQNTGSGYTF
TRBJ1-3	.	16	TRBV6-5	.	TGTGCCAGCAGTTACTCTCGTATAGACTCTGGAAACACCATATATTTT	CASSYSRIDSGNTIYF
TRBJ2-1	.	16	TRBV6-5	few	TGTGCCAGCAGTTACTCGATTCAGGGTAGTAGCAATGAGCAGTTCTTC	CASSYSIQGSSNEQFF
TRBJ2-7	.	15	TRBV6-5	.	TGTGCCAGCAGTTACCAATCGGGAGTCCACTACGAGCAGTACTTC	CASSYQSGVHYEQYF
TRBJ2-3	.	14	TRBV29-1	.	TGCAGCGCTTCCAGACACGCGACAAGGCATACGCAGTATTTT	CSASRHATRHTQYF
TRBJ2-7	.	14	TRBV30	once	TGTGCCTGGAAGCGGTTACATAGCTCCTACGAGCAGTACTTC	CAWKRLHSSYEQYF
TRBJ1-2	.	13	TRBV2	.	TGTGCCAGCAGTGGACACTCGAACTATGGCTACACCTTC	CASSGHSNYGYTF
TRBJ2-7	.	16	TRBV5-1	.	TGCGCCAGCAGTTCTATGAAGGACAGCAGATCCTACGAGCAGTACTTC	CASSSMKDSRSYEQYF